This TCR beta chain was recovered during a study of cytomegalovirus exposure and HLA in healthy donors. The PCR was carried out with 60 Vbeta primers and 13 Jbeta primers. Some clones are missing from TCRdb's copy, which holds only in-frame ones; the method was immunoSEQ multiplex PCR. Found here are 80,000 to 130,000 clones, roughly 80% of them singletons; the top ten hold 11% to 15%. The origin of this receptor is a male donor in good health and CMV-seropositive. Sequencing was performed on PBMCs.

CDR3 DNA sequence: TGTGCCTCCGGACTGTCCCGGGTAGATACGCAGTATTTT. Encoded protein: CASGLSRVDTQYF. The rearrangement links TRBV30 to TRBJ2-3; possibly TRBD2 for D (5 bases). Trimming took off 7 bases at V and 5 bases at J, with 16 bases between the two ends. CDR1 GTSNPN and CDR2 SVGIG come from the germline V gene (reference sequence). CDR3 size: 13 residues.